This T cell receptor beta chain was captured by sequencing in a study of blood T cell repertoires in COVID-19. Overall study: The analysed material was cDNA or gDNA that came from T cells, B-cell-depleted T cells, or PBMCs.

Authors' data handling: Amplifying reference gene primers gave estimates of nucleated cell counts. TCRdb's copy holds only in-frame clones and misses some; the assay was immunoSEQ multiplex PCR. Clone size and the V and J calls come from that table; the DNA yielded D and trimming. The sample consists of roughly 100,000 clones, 79% of them appearing once. The CDR3 runs 14 residues. CDR1 is SGHRS and CDR2 is YFSETQ in the germline V gene. V lost 1 base, J lost 2 bases, and 7 bases lay in between. Sequences were obtained from peripheral blood. The sequence came from a woman of 80 years or more with active or convalescent COVID-19. The rearrangement joins TRBV5-1 to TRBJ1-3; D gene ambiguous. The CDR3, as DNA: TGCGCCAGCAGCTTGACAGCAACTGGAAACACCATATATTTT. Translation: CASSLTATGNTIYF.